These 5 T cell receptor beta chains originate from one sample sequenced in a study of T and B cells in COVID-19 patients (dated by TCRdb to 2020 to 2022). Genomic DNA extracted from blood was used in amounts of about 250-550 ng for amplification of TRB repertoires. The instrument was an Illumina MiSeq. Multiplex PCR with BIOMED2 TRB-A/B primer pools was used to amplify TRB rearrangements. TCRdb trimmed the raw reads at Q25, called clones with MiXCR and kept productive beta chains. Rows are combined by CDR3 protein, so each entry shows the most common genes and DNA. Recorded for this sample are tens of thousands of distinct CDR3 sequences; more than 30% of them occurred a single time. 2% to 2.5% of the sample is taken by the ten largest. Sequenced material: blood. The receptors derive from a human donor who had recovered from COVID-19.

Details on this clonotype: The conserved final phenylalanine or tryptophan is absent from the CDR3, which likely points to a read error. The DNA is left out, because the CDR3 cannot be placed on it with certainty; the CDR3 is given as TCRdb lists it. The CDR3: CASRPGRLTPPL. The genes are TRBV27 and TRBJ1-6; the D segment call TRBD1 is taken from the table without a DNA check. Ends included, the CDR3 has 12 residues. CDR1 is MNHEY, CDR2 SMNVEV, per germline (reference sequence).

This clonotype counts as medium-sized. This rearrangement joins TRBV19 to TRBJ2-2, with a weak D call TRBD1 (6 bases). V was clipped by 5 bases and J by 0 bases, with 13 bases between them. The V gene's germline CDR1 is LNHDA and CDR2 SQIVND (reference sequence). The CDR3 sequence is 16 residues long. The CDR3 protein is CASSSPDRTNTGELFF. The CDR3 region has the DNA TGTGCCAGTAGTTCCCCGGACAGAACGAACACCGGGGAGCTGTTTTTT.

For the CDR3, the DNA is TGTGCCAGCAGCGCTATGCAGGGGGCGCGTGGAAACACCATATATTTT. Translated: CASSAMQGARGNTIYF. V and J are TRBV5-4 and TRBJ1-3; 8 nucleotides match TRBD1. Trimming cost V 4 bases and J 3 bases; bases outside gene matches: 9. Germline V lookup: CDR1 SGHNT, CDR2 YYREEE (reference sequence). The CDR3 extends over 16 amino acids.

This sequence joins TRBV20-1 and TRBJ2-1, with 7 bases lining up with TRBD2. V shed 0 bases, J shed 12 bases, and the junction held 11 bases outside the gene matches. The CDR3 spans 14 residues. CDR1 and CDR2 from the germline V gene are DFQATT and SNEGSKA (reference sequence). The CDR3 nucleotides read TGCAGTGCTAGAGATAGGGACGGGGGGATTGGGCAGTTCTTC. It specifies CSARDRDGGIGQFF.

This chain links TRBV6-2 or TRBV6-3 with TRBJ2-5; 14 bases map to TRBD2. The CDR3 is 16 residues long. Per the germline V gene, CDR1 is MNHEY and CDR2 is SVGEGT. Trimming cost V 4 bases and J 1 base; bases outside gene matches: 2. CDR3 protein: CASSLGLAGVQETQYF. The CDR3 region has the DNA TGTGCCAGCAGTTTGGGACTAGCGGGGGTCCAAGAGACCCAGTACTTC.